These T cell receptor beta chains were read from a single sample in a study of T cell responses to AZD1222 COVID-19 vaccine. The protocol was immunoSEQ multiplex PCR, while the TCRdb copy is restricted to in-frame clones and leaves out a portion. The sample records around 120,000 clones, more than 85% being singletons. This sample comprised peripheral blood, obtained 28 days after the second AZD1222 dose. The receptors derive from an adult who received the AZD1222 COVID-19 vaccine. CDR3s include the opening cysteine and the closing phenylalanine or tryptophan. D genes are given only for firm matches. Size tells how often a clone was seen (once, few, many) or the class of an expanded clone, and some rows leave it out.

J | size | D | V | CDR3 | DNA
TRBJ2-2 | - | - | TRBV6-4 | CASSVGHGTGELFF | TGTGCCAGCAGTGTTGGACACGGAACCGGGGAGCTGTTTTTT
TRBJ1-1 | - | - | TRBV3-1/TRBV3-2 | CASSAGSEGGGAFF | TGTGCCAGCAGCGCAGGGTCTGAAGGGGGAGGAGCTTTCTTT
TRBJ1-2 | once | - | TRBV19 | CASSARHYGYTF | TGTGCCAGTAGTGCCAGACACTATGGCTACACCTTC
TRBJ2-2 | - | TRBD2 | TRBV6-4 | CASSERGGAGELFF | TGTGCCAGCAGTGAGCGGGGGGGAGCCGGGGAGCTGTTTTTT
TRBJ1-1 | - | TRBD1 | TRBV20-1 | CSAPGQTEAFF | TGCAGTGCTCCGGGACAGACTGAAGCTTTCTTT
TRBJ2-2 | - | - | TRBV28 | CASSQGSGNTGELFF | TGTGCCAGCAGCCAGGGGTCGGGGAACACCGGGGAGCTGTTTTTT
TRBJ2-6 | - | - | TRBV10-3 | CAISDRGAGANVLTF | TGTGCCATCAGTGATCGGGGCGCTGGGGCCAACGTCCTGACTTTC
TRBJ1-4 | - | TRBD1 | TRBV4-2 | CASSQSGTGNEKLFF | TGTGCCAGCAGCCAAAGCGGGACAGGGAATGAAAAACTGTTTTTT
TRBJ1-6 | - | - | TRBV15 | CATSREAVRSNSPLHF | TGTGCCACCAGCAGAGAGGCGGTGAGGTCCAATTCACCCCTCCACTTT
TRBJ2-5 | - | TRBD2 | TRBV5-4 | CASSFPGRAGETQYF | TGTGCCAGCAGCTTTCCGGGGAGGGCTGGGGAGACCCAGTACTTC
TRBJ1-5 | - | TRBD1 | TRBV5-1 | CASSPRTGVDQPQHF | TGCGCCAGCAGCCCACGGACAGGGGTGGATCAGCCCCAGCATTTT
TRBJ1-6 | - | - | TRBV9 | CASSTSPGDNSPLHF | TGTGCCAGCAGCACCTCGCCAGGGGATAATTCACCCCTCCACTTT
TRBJ2-6 | - | - | TRBV3-1/TRBV3-2 | CASSQEGSGANVLTF | TGTGCCAGCAGCCAAGAAGGGTCTGGGGCCAACGTCCTGACTTTC
TRBJ2-1 | - | - | TRBV2 | CASSELISMDEQFF | TGTGCCAGCAGTGAACTAATTTCTATGGATGAGCAGTTCTTC
TRBJ2-3 | - | - | TRBV7-6 | CASSLVGVGPDTQYF | TGTGCCAGCAGCTTAGTGGGAGTGGGGCCAGATACGCAGTATTTT
TRBJ1-2 | - | - | TRBV7-2 | CASSHPGQVHGYTF | TGTGCCAGCAGCCACCCCGGGCAGGTCCATGGCTACACCTTC
TRBJ1-6 | - | - | TRBV4-3 | CASSQEASLNSPLHF | TGCGCCAGCAGCCAAGAGGCCAGCCTTAATTCACCCCTCCACTTT
TRBJ2-7 | - | - | TRBV5-8 | CASSSGGGGYEQYF | TGTGCCAGCAGCTCCGGGGGTGGCGGCTACGAGCAGTACTTC
TRBJ2-3 | - | TRBD2 | TRBV10-3 | CAISILAGTSTDTQYF | TGTGCCATCAGTATACTAGCGGGAACTAGCACAGATACGCAGTATTTT
TRBJ1-5 | - | - | TRBV20-1 | CSASVSGIGNQPQHF | TGCAGTGCTAGTGTGTCGGGGATTGGCAATCAGCCCCAGCATTTT
TRBJ2-3 | - | TRBD1 | TRBV5-1 | CASRYGQGTDTQYF | TGCGCCAGCAGATATGGACAGGGCACAGATACGCAGTATTTT
TRBJ1-2 | - | - | TRBV6-5 | CASSVQGPYGYTF | TGTGCCAGCAGCGTACAGGGCCCCTATGGCTACACCTTC
TRBJ1-2 | - | TRBD1 | TRBV3-1/TRBV3-2 | CASSQEDRASYGYTF | TGTGCCAGCAGCCAAGAGGACAGGGCGTCGTATGGCTACACCTTC
TRBJ1-2 | - | TRBD1 | TRBV7-8 | CASSLVAGGPYGYTF | TGTGCCAGCAGCTTAGTGGCAGGGGGCCCCTATGGCTACACCTTC
TRBJ2-5 | once | - | TRBV7-9 | CASSSRWEQETQYF | TGTGCCAGCAGCTCTCGGTGGGAGCAAGAGACCCAGTACTTC
TRBJ1-3 | - | - | TRBV15 | CATSRAGNGNTIYF | TGTGCCACCAGCAGAGCTGGGAACGGAAACACCATATATTTT